The 30 T cell receptor beta chains presented below share a single source sample, sequenced in a study of human T cells and chemical hapten exposure. A single record per CDR3 protein comes from TCRdb applying MiXCR to the RACE reads. The sample contains about 77,000 distinct CDR3 sequences, about 8.6% of which appear only once. Time point reported: healthy volunteer bleed at 6 weeks. Unseparated into fractions, whole blood served as the source from which total RNA was extracted. Sequencing was done on a sample of whole blood. The receptors come from a female donor in good health. Some clones in this sample may be carry-over from other donors' samples.

This clonotype turned up a few times. This chain links TRBV7-9 with TRBJ1-6, with unresolved D. CDR3 size: 13 residues. CDR1 and CDR2 from the germline V gene are SEHNR and FQNEAQ (reference sequence). The V end was cut by 4 bases, the J end by 12 bases, with 13 bases between. The CDR3, as DNA: TGTGCCAGCAGCTCCACGATGGAGAGACCCCTCCACTTT. Encoded protein: CASSSTMERPLHF.

The chain combines TRBV20-1 with TRBJ1-5, with D tentatively TRBD1 (6 bases). Trimming cost V 5 bases and J 7 bases, with 27 bases left between them. The CDR3 contains 17 residues. Germline lookup yields CDR1 DFQATT and CDR2 SNEGSKA (reference sequence). The CDR3 bases are TGCAGTGCTGAAATAACAGGGAACCCTATCCCGAGGCAGCCCCAGCATTTT. Translating gives CSAEITGNPIPRQPQHF.

This clonotype was recorded at least ten times. The rearrangement uses TRBV12-3 or TRBV12-4 and TRBJ2-3; no reliable D call. The V gene lost 5 bases and the J gene lost 5 bases, with 8 bases spanning the gap. This CDR3 has 12 residues. CDR3 sequence: CASSPVVDTQYF. In DNA form, the CDR3 reads TGTGCCAGCAGTCCTGTTGTAGATACGCAGTATTTT.

This clonotype was observed at least ten times. This chain joins TRBV3-1 and TRBJ1-3; D not resolved. Trimming took off 2 bases at V and 2 bases at J, with 4 bases between the two ends. Per germline, CDR1 LGHDT and CDR2 YNNKEL (reference sequence). This CDR3 has 13 amino acids. CDR3 in amino acids: CASSQTAGNTIYF. For the CDR3, the DNA is TGTGCCAGCAGCCAAACAGCTGGAAACACCATATATTTT.

The chain joins TRBV19 to TRBJ2-7, with 8 bases aligning to TRBD1. The CDR3 is 13 residues long. After removal of 4 bases from V and 4 bases from J, the junction contained 3 bases not matched to a gene. Germline CDR1 reads LNHDA; CDR2 reads SQIVND (reference sequence). CDR3 region: CASSTGQGYEQYF. The CDR3 nucleotides are TGTGCCAGTAGTACCGGACAGGGTTACGAGCAGTACTTC.

The J gene is TRBJ1-2, the V gene TRBV4-2; D may be TRBD1 (5 bases). The V gene's germline CDR1 is LGHNA and CDR2 YNFKEQ. Trimming pared 1 base from V and 3 bases from J, leaving 9 bases between. The CDR3 has 14 residues. The CDR3 region has the DNA TGTGCCAGCAGCCAAGGCCGGGACGACTATGGCTACACCTTC. Its translation is CASSQGRDDYGYTF.

There are a few counts of this clonotype. The chain carries TRBV2 and TRBJ1-1; D ambiguous. The CDR3 extends over 13 amino acids. Germline CDR1 and CDR2: SNHLY and FYNNEI. Trimming took 7 bases from V and 0 from J, leaving 9 bases between them. The DNA for the CDR3 is TGTGCCAGCAAAGAAGAGGTGAACACTGAAGCTTTCTTT. Its translation: CASKEEVNTEAFF.

This chain uses TRBV4-2 with TRBJ2-3; D is possibly TRBD1 (5 bases). Germline V gene sequence: CDR1 LGHNA, CDR2 YNFKEQ. The germline V and J ends were trimmed by 4 bases and 3 bases, with 20 bases remaining between them. This CDR3 comprises 17 residues. The CDR3 DNA is TGTGCCAGCAGCCCCGGACGGCAGGGCGTGTGGACAGATACGCAGTATTTT. It codes for CASSPGRQGVWTDTQYF.

This clonotype was detected only a few times. CDR3 in amino acids: CASSLFLAGGGNYEQYF. CDR3 nucleotide sequence: TGTGCCAGCAGTTTATTTCTAGCGGGGGGGGGCAACTACGAGCAGTACTTC. The chain couples TRBV28 to TRBJ2-7; 12 nucleotides match TRBD2. Germline V gene data show CDR1 as MDHEN and CDR2 as SYDVKM. The CDR3 loop spans 17 amino acids. V trimming: 1 base; J trimming: 3 bases; junction bases outside the gene matches: 7.

In its sample, this clonotype was seen a few times. The chain uses TRBV7-2 and TRBJ2-5; 7 bases map to TRBD2. This CDR3 comprises 14 residues. The germline V gene has CDR1 SGHTA and CDR2 FQGNSA. V shed 4 bases, J shed 4 bases, and the junction held 6 bases outside the gene matches. This CDR3 is CASSSKGLRETQYF. CDR3 DNA sequence: TGTGCCAGCAGCTCGAAGGGACTACGAGAGACCCAGTACTTC.

This clonotype occurred a few times. The chain links TRBV7-2 to TRBJ2-1; the D is unclear. The CDR3 contains 15 residues. The V gene's germline CDR1 is SGHTA and CDR2 FQGNSA. The V and J ends lost 4 bases and 5 bases respectively, with 15 bases between them. CDR3 in DNA: TGTGCCAGCAGCTCCGATTTCCGGTGGGACAATGAGCAGTTCTTC. Translation gives CASSSDFRWDNEQFF.

This clonotype has more than one count but fewer than ten. V gene TRBV20-1 combines with J gene TRBJ1-5; D might be TRBD1 (5 bases). CDR3 length equals 16 residues. V was clipped by 2 bases and J by 5 bases, with 19 bases between them. In germline, CDR1 is DFQATT, CDR2 SNEGSKA (reference sequence). Here the CDR3 reads CSARQNGDSLYQPQHF. CDR3 nucleotides: TGCAGTGCTAGACAGAATGGGGACTCTCTCTATCAGCCCCAGCATTTT.

As for this clonotype: A read error may be the cause here, since a much bigger clone is one base away. This chain connects TRBV7-9 to TRBJ2-7; no reliable D call. CDR3 size: 13 residues. In germline, CDR1 is SEHNR, CDR2 FQNEAQ (reference sequence). V lost 4 bases and J 3 bases, leaving 10 bases between the germline ends. The CDR3 protein is CASSSGLVYEQYF. The CDR3 coding sequence is TGTGCCAGCAGCTCCGGGCTGGTCTACGAGCAGTACTTC.

The chain couples TRBV27 to TRBJ2-1; 12 bases agree with TRBD2. Germline CDR1 is MNHEY and CDR2 is SMNVEV (reference sequence). This CDR3 contains 17 residues. V was pared by 1 base and J by 6 bases, with 7 bases of the junction left unmatched. The CDR3 DNA follows: TGTGCCAGCAGTTTATGTGCTAGCGGGGGGGCCTGCAATGAGCAGTTCTTC. This translates into CASSLCASGGACNEQFF.

In the case of this clonotype: A much more abundant neighbour one base away suggests this may be a read error. The V gene is TRBV7-9, the J gene TRBJ1-1; D not resolved. The CDR3 consists of 13 residues. Per the germline V gene, CDR1 is SEHNR and CDR2 is FQNEAQ (reference sequence). The CDR3 region is CVSSVTPYTEAFF. The DNA of the CDR3 is TGTGTCAGCAGCGTGACACCTTACACTGAAGCTTTCTTT.

The sample holds many counts of this clonotype. The chain couples TRBV5-1 to TRBJ1-1; 7 nucleotides align to TRBD1. This CDR3 comprises 14 residues. V was clipped by 4 bases and J by 5 bases; unmatched bases: 8. Germline V gene data show CDR1 as SGHRS and CDR2 as YFSETQ. The CDR3 coding sequence is TGCGCCAGCAGCCTACAGGGGAGGGAAACTGAAGCTTTCTTT. Translating gives CASSLQGRETEAFF. The whole variable domain, remainder taken from reference TRBV5-1 and TRBJ1-1, is KAGVTQTPRYLIKTRGQQVTLSCSPISGHRSVSWYQQTPGQGLQFLFEYFSETQRNKGNFPGRFSGRQFSNSRSEMNVSTLELGDSALYLCASSLQGRETEAFFGQGTRLTVV.

This clonotype occurred a few times. V gene TRBV3-1 combines with J gene TRBJ1-1, with 8 positions matching TRBD1. Germline V gene lookup returns CDR1 LGHDT and CDR2 YNNKEL (reference sequence). Trimming cost V 0 bases and J 0 bases; bases outside gene matches: 3. This CDR3 contains 16 residues. CDR3 coding DNA: TGTGCCAGCAGCCAAGAAGGGACAGGCATGAACACTGAAGCTTTCTTT. Translated, it gives CASSQEGTGMNTEAFF.

The V and J genes are TRBV29-1 and TRBJ1-1; 7 bases line up with TRBD1. CDR3 size: 13 residues. Germline loops: CDR1 SQVTM, CDR2 ANQGSEA. The J segment lost 4 bases and the V segment lost 6 bases, leaving 8 bases of the junction unmatched. The CDR3 DNA reads TGCAGCGTGACCCCAGGGGGGAGCACTGAAGCTTTCTTT. Translated, it gives CSVTPGGSTEAFF.

As regards this clonotype: Since a much larger clone is just one base distant, this may be a read error. The V gene is TRBV21-1, the J gene TRBJ2-2. TRBV21-1 is a pseudogene segment. This CDR3 comprises 17 residues. The CDR3 loop is CASSSNEETPTNGELFF. In DNA form, the CDR3 reads TGTGCCAGCAGCTCAAATGAGGAGACACCGACAAACGGGGAGCTGTTTTTT.

The chain employs TRBV30 and TRBJ1-5; TRBD1 matches at 8 bases. Looked up from germline, CDR1 is GTSNPN and CDR2 is SVGIG (reference sequence). The CDR3 runs 14 residues. Germline trimming cut 5 bases from V and 7 bases from J; bases unmatched to any gene: 10. The CDR3 loop is CAWGQGGWMQPQHF. CDR3 bases: TGTGCCTGGGGACAGGGCGGGTGGATGCAGCCCCAGCATTTT.

This clonotype was seen many times. The chain joins TRBV4-3 to TRBJ2-7; possibly TRBD1 for D (5 bases). CDR1 and CDR2 from the germline V gene are LGHNA and YSLEER. The CDR3 loop spans 15 amino acids. The V end was cut by 1 base, the J end by 4 bases, with 14 bases between. The CDR3 protein is CASSQGKGLEYEQYF. CDR3 nucleotides: TGCGCCAGCAGCCAAGGGAAGGGGTTGGAATACGAGCAGTACTTC.

This clonotype was seen many times. The V call is TRBV6-6, the J call TRBJ2-7; 9 bases are shared with TRBD1. With 7 bases clipped from V and 2 bases from J, the junction kept 3 bases outside the gene matches. CDR1 is MNHNY, CDR2 SVGAGI, per germline (reference sequence). The CDR3 covers 13 residues. The CDR3 sequence: CASTNRGPYEQYF. The DNA for the CDR3 is TGTGCCAGCACCAACAGGGGGCCCTACGAGCAGTACTTC.

The rearrangement uses TRBV7-2 and TRBJ2-3; D may be TRBD1 or TRBD2 (6 bases each). This CDR3 comprises 14 residues. Trimming shortened V by 4 bases and J by 4 bases, and 12 bases separated the two germline ends. Germline V gene sequence: CDR1 SGHTA, CDR2 FQGNSA. As DNA, the CDR3 is TGTACCAGCAGCTACAGGGAGGTGGCAGATACGCAGTATTTT. Its translation is CTSSYREVADTQYF.

This clonotype was picked up many times. V and J are TRBV7-9 and TRBJ2-3; 15 bases line up with TRBD2. In germline, CDR1 is SEHNR, CDR2 FQNEAQ (reference sequence). V lost 5 bases to trimming and J lost 4 bases; unmatched junction nucleotides: 10. The length of the CDR3 is 18 residues. CDR3 sequence reads: CASSLGTSGGRRADTQYF. For the CDR3, the DNA is TGTGCCAGCAGCCTCGGGACTAGCGGGGGGCGGAGGGCAGATACGCAGTATTTT.

This clonotype occurred many times. The CDR3 sequence: CASSETGQNTEAFF. DNA of the CDR3: TGTGCCAGCAGCGAGACAGGGCAGAACACTGAAGCTTTCTTT. The chain recombines TRBV7-3 with TRBJ1-1; 7 nucleotides agree with TRBD1. The CDR3 length is 14 residues. Trimming took 5 bases from V and 1 from J; bases not matched to a gene: 4. Germline V CDR1 and CDR2: SGHTA, FQGTGA.

This clonotype has just a few counts. The chain joins TRBV7-2 to TRBJ1-1; no reliable D call. From germline, CDR1 is SGHTA and CDR2 FQGNSA. V dropped 5 bases and J dropped 0 bases, with 10 bases sitting between them. This CDR3 has 14 amino acids. The CDR3 DNA reads as TGTGCCAGCAGCCAGAACCGAATGAACACTGAAGCTTTCTTT. Amino acids: CASSQNRMNTEAFF. The variable domain in full, completed from reference TRBV7-2 and TRBJ1-1, reads GAGVSQSPSNKVTEKGKDVELRCDPISGHTALYWYRQSLGQGLEFLIYFQGNSAPDKSGLPSDRFSAERTGGSVSTLTIQRTQQEDSAVYLCASSQNRMNTEAFFGQGTRLTVV.

The sample holds a few counts of this clonotype. CDR3 nucleotides: TGTGCCAGCAGCCAATACGGCAGGGAAGCTTTCTTT. It is translated as CASSQYGREAFF. The rearrangement uses TRBV14 and TRBJ1-1; D gene unclear. The CDR3 loop spans 12 amino acids. Germline V gene data show CDR1 as SGHDN and CDR2 as FVKESK. Trimming removed 2 bases from V and 8 bases from J, with 9 bases in between.

This clonotype has ten or more counts. The chain is built from TRBV6-1 and TRBJ2-7, with 7 bases lining up with TRBD1. CDR3 size: 14 residues. Germline V gives CDR1 MNHNS, CDR2 SASEGT. V shed 2 bases, J shed 6 bases, and the junction held 7 bases outside the gene matches. The CDR3 is CASSEIDRVGEQYF. The CDR3 DNA follows: TGTGCCAGCAGTGAAATTGACAGGGTAGGCGAGCAGTACTTC.

Only a few counts were recorded for this clonotype. The rearrangement uses TRBV2 and TRBJ2-3, with a possible D match to TRBD2 (6 bases). The CDR3 totals 15 residues. In germline, CDR1 is SNHLY, CDR2 FYNNEI. V lost 8 bases and J 3 bases, leaving 18 bases between the germline ends. CDR3 coding DNA: TGTGCCAGCTCCACCTCTTCGACTAGTACAGATACGCAGTATTTT. As protein: CASSTSSTSTDTQYF.

This clonotype appeared many times. The V gene is TRBV20-1, the J gene TRBJ2-7; D is perhaps TRBD1 or TRBD2 (5 bases each). The CDR3 spans 15 residues. V dropped 2 bases and J dropped 2 bases, with 16 bases sitting between them. Germline CDR1 and CDR2: DFQATT and SNEGSKA (reference sequence). The CDR3, as DNA: TGCAGTGCTAGAATCGCCGGGACCTGGGCCTACGAGCAGTACTTC. This gives the protein CSARIAGTWAYEQYF.